One and the same sample provided the 22 T cell receptor beta chains below, sequenced in a study of T cell repertoires in cytomegalovirus infection. One entry per CDR3 protein, called by TCRdb with MiXCR from the reads. The sample includes fewer than 200,000 distinct CDR3 sequences, about 21% of them seen just once. The specimen was PBMCs. These receptors originate from a human donor in good health (CMV status not recorded). Some clones in this sample may be carry-over from other donors' samples.

CDR3 sequence reads: CATGQSGNQPQHF. The CDR3 DNA is TGTGCCACCGGACAGAGCGGCAATCAGCCCCAGCATTTT. This chain links TRBV19 with TRBJ1-5, with TRBD1 as a possible D gene (6 bases). V was shortened by 10 bases and J by 2 bases, with 12 bases between the two germline ends. The CDR3 covers 13 residues. Looked up from germline, CDR1 is LNHDA and CDR2 is SQIVND (reference sequence).

The sample holds a few counts of this clonotype. V and J are TRBV28 and TRBJ2-2; 8 nucleotides line up with TRBD1. Losses at the gene ends were 5 bases for V and 3 bases for J; bases not matched to a gene: 5. CDR3 length: 15 residues. Looked up from germline, CDR1 is MDHEN and CDR2 is SYDVKM. CDR3 residues: CASSGGQAHTGELFF. CDR3 sequence (DNA): TGTGCCAGCAGTGGGGGACAGGCCCACACCGGGGAGCTGTTTTTT.

The chain couples TRBV11-3 to TRBJ2-7; D is perhaps TRBD1 (6 bases). Deletions cut 4 bases from V and 2 bases from J, with 12 bases between. The CDR3 runs 14 residues. Germline V CDR1 and CDR2: SGHNT, YENEEA. Here the CDR3 reads CASSSRTATYEQYF. The CDR3 region has the DNA TGTGCCAGCAGCTCGCGGACAGCAACCTACGAGCAGTACTTC.

This clonotype was recorded many times. The chain carries TRBV7-2 and TRBJ2-5; 9 bases agree with TRBD2. This CDR3 comprises 15 residues. V shed 0 bases, J shed 5 bases, and the junction held 4 bases outside the gene matches. The germline V gene encodes CDR1 SGHTA and CDR2 FQGNSA. The CDR3: CASSLAAGGWETQYF. The CDR3 bases are TGTGCCAGCAGCTTAGCGGCGGGAGGGTGGGAGACCCAGTACTTC.

The chain recombines TRBV5-1 with TRBJ2-2; 7 positions agree with TRBD2. V was pared by 4 bases and J by 5 bases, with 14 bases of the junction left unmatched. Germline loops: CDR1 SGHRS, CDR2 YFSETQ. CDR3 length: 17 residues. The CDR3 coding sequence is TGCGCCAGCAGCCGATTGCGGCCCGGGGAGGGAACCGGGGAGCTGTTTTTT. It translates to CASSRLRPGEGTGELFF.

This clonotype has just a few counts. The chain joins TRBV11-3 to TRBJ2-1; the match to TRBD2 covers 8 bases. Germline V CDR1 and CDR2: SGHNT, YENEEA. The CDR3 extends over 18 amino acids. V lost 2 bases and J lost 0; bases outside the gene matches: 9. The CDR3 nucleotides read TGTGCCAGCAGCTTAAAAGCGGGCGGGAGGAGCTCCTACAATGAGCAGTTCTTC. Protein product: CASSLKAGGRSSYNEQFF.

CDR3 nucleotides: TGTGCCAGCAGCGGCTACGGACTAGCGGGGGCTTCCTACGAGCAGTACTTC. It translates to CASSGYGLAGASYEQYF. The rearrangement links TRBV5-6 to TRBJ2-7; 13 bases align to TRBD2. The CDR3 spans 17 residues. Germline trimming cut 4 bases from V and 1 base from J; bases unmatched to any gene: 8. The germline CDR1 and CDR2 sequences are SGHDT and YYEEEE.

About this clonotype itself: A junction end diverges from the germline sequence, so it may reflect a read error. The chain links TRBV5-1 to TRBJ2-7, with TRBD2 as a possible D gene (6 bases). This CDR3 is built from 13 residues. CDR1 and CDR2 (germline): SGHRS, YFSETQ. CDR3 loop: CASSTEEGYGQYF. In DNA, the CDR3 is TGCGCCAGCAGCACCGAGGAGGGTTACGGGCAGTACTTC. The full variable domain, with the rest looked up from reference TRBV5-1 and TRBJ2-7, is KAGVTQTPRYLIKTRGQQVTLSCSPISGHRSVSWYQQTPGQGLQFLFEYFSETQRNKGNFPGRFSGRQFSNSRSEMNVSTLELGDSALYLCASSTEEGYGQYFGPGTRLTVT.

This clonotype was picked up many times. The chain is built from TRBV7-8 and TRBJ2-2, with D maybe TRBD1 (6 bases). The CDR3 has 16 amino acids. Germline V CDR1 and CDR2: SGHVS, FQNEAQ. Trimming took 5 bases from V and 0 from J, leaving 13 bases between them. This CDR3 is CASSPIGTSNTGELFF. CDR3 nucleotides: TGTGCCAGCAGCCCTATAGGGACATCGAACACCGGGGAGCTGTTTTTT.

The sample holds a few counts of this clonotype. The rearrangement uses TRBV6-2 or TRBV6-3 and TRBJ2-3, with 7 positions matching TRBD1. J lost 2 bases, V lost 11 bases, and 7 bases had no gene match. Germline V gene sequence: CDR1 MNHEY, CDR2 SVGEGT. The CDR3 length is 13 residues. The CDR3 protein is CAEGTEHTDTQYF. The CDR3 region has the DNA TGTGCCGAAGGGACAGAACACACAGATACGCAGTATTTT.

The chain carries TRBV3-1 and TRBJ1-1; D might be TRBD1 (5 bases). V dropped 5 bases and J dropped 5 bases, with 9 bases sitting between them. The CDR3 sequence is 12 residues long. Germline CDR1 LGHDT, CDR2 YNNKEL (reference sequence). DNA of the CDR3: TGTGCCAGCAGCTCGGGGCCTACTGAAGCTTTCTTT. Its translation is CASSSGPTEAFF.

This clonotype was found many times. This chain connects TRBV14 to TRBJ1-5, with 7 bases fitting TRBD1. CDR1 is SGHDN and CDR2 is FVKESK in the germline V gene. V shed 6 bases, J shed 4 bases, and the junction held 6 bases outside the gene matches. CDR3 length: 14 amino acids. Written as DNA, the CDR3 is TGTGCCAGCAGAACGGGACAGTTTAATCAGCCCCAGCATTTT. This gives the protein CASRTGQFNQPQHF.

The chain joins TRBV5-5 to TRBJ2-1; D uncertain. Germline V gene data show CDR1 as SGHKS and CDR2 as YYEKEE (reference sequence). V gave up 1 base and J gave up 6 bases, with 17 bases separating them. The CDR3 has 16 residues. CDR3 residues: CASSLSNGWVGNEQFF. The CDR3 DNA sequence: TGTGCCAGCAGCTTGTCCAACGGGTGGGTTGGCAATGAGCAGTTCTTC.

This clonotype has just a few counts. The V gene is TRBV7-8, the J gene TRBJ1-2; 8 bases agree with TRBD1. V trimming: 5 bases; J trimming: 4 bases; junction bases outside the gene matches: 3. CDR1 is SGHVS and CDR2 is FQNEAQ in the germline V gene. The CDR3 loop spans 13 amino acids. The CDR3 nucleotides are TGTGCCAGCAGCGCAGGGGGCGGCTATGGCTACACCTTC. Its translation is CASSAGGGYGYTF.

The gene calls are TRBV20-1 and TRBJ1-5; D call uncertain. V was clipped by 1 base and J by 3 bases, with 19 bases between them. Germline V CDR1 and CDR2: DFQATT, SNEGSKA (reference sequence). CDR3 length: 17 residues. The CDR3 loop is CSARAAAAISINQPQHF. The DNA of the CDR3 is TGCAGTGCTAGAGCTGCCGCAGCCATAAGCATCAATCAGCCCCAGCATTTT.

This chain connects TRBV6-1 to TRBJ1-1; 8 bases line up with TRBD1. The V gene's germline CDR1 is MNHNS and CDR2 SASEGT. J lost 4 bases, V lost 6 bases, and 4 bases had no gene match. The CDR3 is made up of 13 amino acids. This chain's CDR3 is CASRDRAFTEAFF. DNA for the CDR3: TGTGCCAGCAGGGACAGGGCGTTCACTGAAGCTTTCTTT.

This clonotype was observed a handful of times. This chain connects TRBV14 to TRBJ2-3; 8 positions match TRBD1. The CDR3 covers 15 residues. V was clipped by 4 bases and J by 3 bases; unmatched bases: 6. CDR1 and CDR2 (germline): SGHDN, FVKESK. The CDR3 DNA reads TGTGCCAGCAGCCTTCAGGGGGCCCAAACAGATACGCAGTATTTT. It encodes CASSLQGAQTDTQYF. The entire variable domain, with the rest obtained from reference TRBV14 and TRBJ2-3, is as follows: EAGVTQFPSHSVIEKGQTVTLRCDPISGHDNLYWYRRVMGKEIKFLLHFVKESKQDESGMPNNRFLAERTGGTYSTLKVQPAELEDSGVYFCASSLQGAQTDTQYFGPGTRLTVL.

The gene calls are TRBV4-1 and TRBJ2-1; possibly TRBD1 for D (5 bases). The length of the CDR3 is 16 residues. Germline values: CDR1 MGHRA, CDR2 YSYEKL. The V and J ends lost 6 bases and 4 bases respectively, with 19 bases between them. In nucleotides, the CDR3 is TGCGCCAGCAGACCCCAGATGTGGACATTATACAATGAGCAGTTCTTC. Translated: CASRPQMWTLYNEQFF.

The V gene is TRBV20-1, the J gene TRBJ2-1, with TRBD2 matching 10 bases. Germline V lookup: CDR1 DFQATT, CDR2 SNEGSKA (reference sequence). V was pared by 3 bases and J by 14 bases, with 19 bases of the junction left unmatched. This CDR3 is built from 16 residues. The CDR3, as DNA: TGCAGTGCTAGGGATCCCGGGACTAGCGTCTTCTCCACGGAGTTCTTC. It translates to CSARDPGTSVFSTEFF.

The rearrangement links TRBV20-1 to TRBJ1-6; a possible D gene is TRBD1 (5 bases). V was pared by 6 bases and J by 5 bases, with 11 bases between. CDR3 length equals 13 residues. CDR1 is DFQATT and CDR2 is SNEGSKA in the germline V gene (reference sequence). The CDR3 protein is CSAPGPDNSPLHF. DNA of the CDR3: TGCAGTGCCCCGGGACCAGATAATTCACCCCTCCACTTT.

V usage is TRBV2 and J usage is TRBJ2-1, with D perhaps given as TRBD1 or TRBD2 (6 bases each). Germline V gene sequence: CDR1 SNHLY, CDR2 FYNNEI. Trimming took off 7 bases at V and 8 bases at J, with 15 bases between the two ends. This CDR3 has 13 amino acids. This CDR3 reads CASKSQGGYEQFF. For the CDR3, the DNA is TGTGCCAGCAAGTCTCAAGGGGGGTATGAGCAGTTCTTC.

This clonotype was observed many times. The chain has TRBV12-3 or TRBV12-4 and TRBJ1-5; tentatively, D is TRBD1 (5 bases). Trimming left V 6 bases short and J 4 bases short, with 13 bases between. This CDR3 comprises 14 residues. The CDR3 spells CASRDQGGNQPQHF. As DNA, the CDR3 is TGTGCCAGCAGAGATCAGGGAGGGAATCAGCCCCAGCATTTT.